This TCR beta chain was recorded in a study of cytomegalovirus exposure and HLA in healthy donors (dated by TCRdb to about 2017). In terms of the full investigation: In an earlier analysis of under 750 of the donors, 276 Gb of sequence data and 117 million unique TCR beta sequences from about 179 million T cells were reported. Approximately 300 gigabases of sequencing data and 70 million to 95 million unique TCR sequences made up an early release that covered several hundred HLA-typed donors. Among the roughly 380 genotyped donors, 75% to 90% belonged to the genetic ancestry cluster associated with self-reported Caucasian donors. The study aimed to test whether signatures of past pathogen exposure could be identified by cataloging public T cell receptors. Using immunosequencing, the study profiled T cell repertoires from 640 or so subjects and related those repertoires to cytomegalovirus serostatus. A separate validation cohort of 100 to 150 different subjects was used in addition to the approximately 700-subject first cohort. The study combined high-throughput TCR immunosequencing, statistical association of individual TCRs with disease status, and machine learning to predict cytomegalovirus infection status. A later analysis re-examined previously published TCR beta repertoires from several hundred donors and added high-resolution HLA genotyping to investigate patterns of TCR occurrence. In the later analysis, no new phenotypic data were used to find candidate immune exposures; instead, reliance was placed on TCR beta sequences and their occurrence across donors. To decide whether each TCR beta V gene segment behaved as functional or pseudogenic, an earlier analysis of nearly 600 of the donors relied on high-throughput TCR beta sequencing. Donor age, sex, ethnicity and CMV serostatus were compiled together with the repertoire data. In a later genetic analysis, genome-wide SNP genotypes for about 55% of the roughly 700 donors were used, and that subset was treated as a discovery cohort. All discovery cohort repertoires had been generated on a single sequencing platform. HLA typing included class I and class II loci at four-digit resolution. Typing coverage varied by locus: about 629-640 donors for A, B, C, DRB1 and DQB1; roughly 500 for DQA1; 600 to 610 for DPA1; 400 to 480 for DPB1. Roughly 5 DR-DQ haplotypes were treated as single units for association and clustering because of strong linkage in the cohort. Across 398 genotyped donors of the cohort, an average of approximately 200,000 unique TCR beta nucleotide sequences per donor were sequenced, and 15% to 20% of those sequences were non-productive.

The paper as a whole reports these results and caveats: The only immune exposure information available for the cohort was CMV serostatus. The 87-base-pair reads could not distinguish some IMGT-functional V segments, including TRBV6-2 and TRBV6-3, so those segments were excluded. An earlier analysis of approximately 590 of the donors showed that most TCR beta V segments appeared in productive rearrangements either about 87% or about 30% of the time, which broadly matched IMGT annotations. A cluster of highly shared sequence variants was judged likely to be a technical artifact of the sequencing pipeline. A few of the identified cytomegalovirus-associated TCR beta chains were confirmed in vitro to be specific for cytomegalovirus antigens. A later analysis found that most CMV-associated TCR beta chains appeared HLA-restricted, with HLA associations seemingly driven largely by CMV exposure. The authors suggested that the approach could potentially be generalized to other disease states and immunological phenotypes. The earlier analysis of 587 of the donors excluded 15 to 20 rarely observed V segments, including chromosome 9 orphons, because counts were too low. Because some donors lacked HLA typing at each locus, the association tests relied only on the typed subset. The cohort was sequenced for TCR beta chains only, and without alpha or paired-chain data the features that could be detected were limited. Roughly uniform sequencing depth across donors was assumed in presence/absence analyses, although this assumption may not hold. When HLA alleles, especially DR and DQ, strongly co-occurred, TCR associations were difficult to assign to individual alleles. According to a later analysis, parvovirus B19, influenza, CMV and Epstein-Barr virus appeared linked to several top co-occurrence clusters. Correlated functional status among segregating V segments might be attributable to linkage disequilibrium, but an unknown experimental factor could not be ruled out. In a later genetic analysis, a missense DCLRE1C variant was associated with V-gene and J-gene trimming of TCR beta chains, and the association was replicated in an independent cohort. Compared with the approximately 700-donor mean, donors in an Asian-associated ancestry cluster had fewer N-insertions in productive TCRs, according to a later genetic analysis. Cytomegalovirus status was reported to be diagnosed by the classifier with high specificity and sensitivity in both the original and validation cohorts. Specific HLA alleles were associated with 15,000 to 20,000 TCR beta sequences at a false discovery rate of 0.05 in a later analysis. Most TCR sequences were seen in very few donors, while some public TCRs were found in many individuals. The study gave a list of more than 150 TCR beta chains associated with cytomegalovirus. A further reported finding was that TCR beta sequences accurately predicted the HLA-A and HLA-B alleles for most subjects in the first cohort. In a later analysis, HLA-associated TCR beta chains were found to be more clonally expanded and to have lower generation probabilities than equally common non-associated chains. A later analysis found that TCR association rates varied across HLA loci, with DRB1 alleles showing the most associated TCRs and HLA-C alleles the fewest.

CDR1 and CDR2 (KGHSH, LQKENI) derive from the germline V gene. The CDR3 runs 15 amino acids, cysteine and phenylalanine included. CDR3 DNA is the only sequence kept; it has 45 bases, read in frame from the first base. V gives up 2 bases and J gives up 2 bases, and the segment between their germline ends measures 11 bases. For this clone: It lacks a known antigen. It has no much larger one-base neighbor in the sample; base qualities were not kept.

In total, 630 or so healthy bone marrow donors made up the cohort. All cohort members were sampled while nominally healthy, although unrecorded immune exposures were likely present. The donor was CMV seropositive and belonged to the group of more than 250 seropositive cohort members. Every donor gave a peripheral blood sample, and the peripheral blood mononuclear cells from that sample were used for TCR beta sequencing. The Qiagen DNeasy Blood Extraction Kit was used to extract genomic DNA from the blood cell samples. The library was produced with the immunoSEQ multiplex PCR assay. The multiplex PCR relied on a mix of 60 forward primers for TCR Vbeta segments and 13 reverse primers for TCR Jbeta segments. Amplification of the CDR3 region of rearranged TCR beta genes was performed with a multiplex PCR assay on genomic DNA. The Illumina HiSeq System was used to sequence the amplified TCR beta libraries as 87-base-pair reads. As for the authors' bioinformatics: In a later analysis, some 80 million unique TCR beta chains were counted across the 690 or so repertoires, and roughly 9.9 million of these chains were shared by at least two donors. Raw reads were error-corrected and collapsed into unique sequences by a nearest-neighbor algorithm in which closely related sequences were merged to remove PCR and sequencing errors. Alignment of CDR3 sequences to IMGT reference sequences was used to assign V, D and J gene segments. Each retained sequence needed at least a six-nucleotide match to both a V gene segment and a J gene segment. A rearrangement counted as productive if the CDR3 had no stop codons and remained in frame with V and J, and every other rearrangement counted as non-productive. CDR3 was defined by IMGT convention, running from the second conserved V-encoded cysteine to the conserved J-encoded phenylalanine. In an earlier analysis of around 540 of the donors, sequences lacking an unambiguous match to a single V gene segment were excluded. In an earlier analysis of approximately 550 of the donors, V segments were called functional above 56.7% productive rearrangements and were called segregating when the between-donor standard deviation exceeded 5%. To diagnose cytomegalovirus status from the catalog of TCR beta chain sequences, a statistical classification framework was built. V and J gene assignment, in a later analysis, came from comparing TCR nucleotide sequences with IMGT/GENE-DB human TR gene sequences. In a later analysis, CDR3 sequences and most-parsimonious VDJ recombination scenarios were assigned using the TCRdist pipeline. In a later analysis, each TCR beta chain was defined by its CDR3 amino acid sequence together with its V-gene family, and reads lacking a unique V-gene family were excluded. To address suspected cross-contamination and a sequencing artifact, a later analysis removed roughly 580 highly shared, low-generation-probability nucleotide sequences. A later analysis calculated a clonal expansion index for each public chain from normalized within-repertoire ranks of inferred template counts. In a later analysis, generation probabilities were computed using a VDJ recombination model fitted to out-of-frame rearrangements, and the results were checked against IGoR. Hypergeometric tests were used in a later analysis to score TCR-TCR, TCR-HLA and TCR-CMV co-occurrence, with a repertoire-size bias correction applied to the TCR pairs. In a later analysis, false discovery rates were estimated by permuting HLA or CMV assignments 20 times. In a later analysis, co-occurring TCRs were grouped with DBSCAN, and TCRdist sequence similarity was added when clustering was performed within HLA-allele-positive subsets. Co-occurrence clustering excluded repertoires with fewer than 30,000 or more than 120,000 public chains, plus five with anomalous nucleotide sharing. The table comes from immuneACCESS by way of TCRdb, which keeps in-frame sequences with V and J called. Part of the clones is missing from these tables; in studies checked, under half for an unresolved V gene and the rest for unknown reasons. V, J and clone size are those of that table, while D and trimming were read from the DNA. The sample table contains roughly 100,000 clones; only one count was recorded for 80% to 85% of them. The biggest ten clones account for about 6.9% of the sample.

The sample comprised PBMCs. The receptor was isolated from a man aged 25-45 years in good health and CMV-seropositive. The V and J genes are TRBV18 and TRBJ2-3, with a tentative D gene TRBD1 over 5 matching bases. The CDR3 protein is CASSPGAASTDTQYF. The nucleotides read TGTGCCAGCTCACCAGGGGCCGCGTCCACAGATACGCAGTATTTT.